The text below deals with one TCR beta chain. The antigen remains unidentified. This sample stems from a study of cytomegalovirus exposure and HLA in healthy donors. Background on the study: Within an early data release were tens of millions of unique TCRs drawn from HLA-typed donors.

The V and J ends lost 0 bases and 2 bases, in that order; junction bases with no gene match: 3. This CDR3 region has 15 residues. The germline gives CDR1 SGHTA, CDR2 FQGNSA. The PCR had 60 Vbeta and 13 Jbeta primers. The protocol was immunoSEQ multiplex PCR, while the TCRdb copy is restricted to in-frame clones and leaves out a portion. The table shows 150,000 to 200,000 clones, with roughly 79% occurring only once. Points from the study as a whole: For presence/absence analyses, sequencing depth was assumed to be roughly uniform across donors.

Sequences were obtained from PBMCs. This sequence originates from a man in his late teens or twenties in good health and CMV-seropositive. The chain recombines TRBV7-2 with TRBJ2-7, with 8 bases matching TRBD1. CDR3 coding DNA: TGTGCCAGCAGCTTAGCTGGCAGGGGGCCCTACGAGCAGTACTTC. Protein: CASSLAGRGPYEQYF.